The clone carrying this T cell receptor (beta chain) was found a few times. The data originate from a study of blood T cell repertoires in COVID-19. Trimming cost V 5 bases and J 7 bases, with 15 bases left between them. Germline V gene lookup returns CDR1 MNHEY and CDR2 SMNVEV (reference sequence). The CDR3 covers 13 residues. The data were produced by immunoSEQ multiplex PCR, yet TCRdb's version contains in-frame clones alone and is incomplete. The sample yields 250,000 or so clones, approximately 80% seen once. The chain couples TRBV27 to TRBJ2-7; D unresolved. The TCR originated in a woman over 75 with acute or convalescent COVID-19. The sequencing sample was made of peripheral blood. The CDR3 spells CASSTIIAGEQYF. CDR3 nucleotides: TGTGCCAGCAGTACCATTATAGCCGGAGAGCAGTACTTC.